The 21 T cell receptor beta chains given below trace back to one sample, sequenced in a study of CXCR3-negative and CXCR3-positive naive CD8 T cells (dated by TCRdb to 2018 to 2020). Broader findings and caveats from the paper: Compared with CXCR3-negative naive cells, CXCR3-positive naive cells had TRB CDR3s with higher hydrophobicity (lower Kidera factor 4), lower energy, and higher strength and volume indices.

The instrument given in TCRdb is NextSeq 550. The Human TCR Profiling Kit (MiLaboratory) was used to prepare UMI-labeled 5' RACE TRB cDNA libraries. TCRdb reprocessed the reads and provides one entry for every CDR3 protein sequence; no DNA is given. This sample's listing comprises 6,200 or so distinct CDR3 sequences. The ten biggest clones cover 1.7% of the sample. These receptors' targets are unknown. Sequencing input: naive CXCR3+ CD8+ T cells from blood. The cell subset or site label, read with the paper, signifies: CD45RO-CCR7+CD27+CD95- naive CD8+ T cells expressing CXCR3 (TNR3+). The receptors here all came from a human donor in good health. Some clones in this sample may be carry-over from other donors' samples.

The chain carries TRBV6-5 and TRBJ2-3; lacking DNA, the TRBD1 call made by TCRdb goes unchecked. The CDR3 loop spans 17 amino acids. Per the germline V gene, CDR1 is MNHEY and CDR2 is SVGAGI. The CDR3 loop reads CASRPGADLYTTDTQYF.

The J gene is TRBJ1-2, the V gene TRBV7-2; checking the TCRdb D call of TRBD1 is not possible without DNA. The CDR3 contains 15 residues. In germline, CDR1 is SGHTA, CDR2 FQGNSA. The CDR3 here is CASIPSWTGNYGYTF.

The chain uses TRBV6-5 and TRBJ2-3; absent DNA, TCRdb's TRBD1 call cannot be checked. Germline assignment: CDR1 MNHEY and CDR2 SVGAGI. This CDR3 contains 16 residues. CDR3 protein: CASRPVGQALTDTQYF.

By frequency, this clonotype registers medium-sized. The chain employs TRBV29-1 and TRBJ2-3. Germline CDR1 and CDR2: SQVTM and ANQGSEA. The CDR3 sequence is 14 residues long. CDR3 sequence reads: CSVVSLLGSDTQYF.

The chain employs TRBV29-1 and TRBJ2-4; the D call from TCRdb, TRBD2, cannot be confirmed without DNA. The germline gives CDR1 SQVTM, CDR2 ANQGSEA. The CDR3 runs to 11 residues. CDR3 loop: CSARWVDIQYF.

Measured by frequency, this clonotype is medium-sized. The J gene is TRBJ2-3, the V gene TRBV29-1. The CDR3 is 16 amino acids. Germline values: CDR1 SQVTM, CDR2 ANQGSEA. Here the CDR3 reads CSVEDLAGASTDTQYF.

This clonotype registers medium-sized by frequency. The J gene is TRBJ2-7, the V gene TRBV20-1; the D gene TCRdb calls, TRBD1, cannot be checked with no DNA. This CDR3 has 14 residues. The germline CDR1 and CDR2 sequences are DFQATT and SNEGSKA (reference sequence). The CDR3 here is CSALAPGHFFEQYF.

The V gene is TRBV7-2, the J gene TRBJ2-3; TCRdb picks TRBD1, but there is no DNA to check that call. CDR1 and CDR2 from the germline V gene are SGHTA and FQGNSA. This CDR3 contains 16 residues. CDR3 sequence reads: CASSLISGTSTDTQYF.

The CDR3 spells CASSFPGTGDYEQYF. The chain is built from TRBV6-1 and TRBJ2-7; TCRdb indicates TRBD1, and absent DNA this call remains unverified. CDR3 length equals 15 residues. Germline V CDR1 and CDR2: MNHNS, SASEGT.

The rearrangement uses TRBV19 and TRBJ2-1. Germline-derived CDR1 and CDR2 are LNHDA and SQIVND (reference sequence). The CDR3 extends over 15 amino acids. CDR3 amino acids: CASSILGGLYNEQFF.

V usage is TRBV29-1 and J usage is TRBJ2-7; TCRdb returns TRBD1, unconfirmable since there is no DNA. Germline loops: CDR1 SQVTM, CDR2 ANQGSEA. The CDR3 extends over 16 amino acids. CDR3 loop: CSVEDVRGGSSYEQYF.

The rearrangement links TRBV6-5 to TRBJ2-1. Per germline, CDR1 MNHEY and CDR2 SVGAGI. This CDR3 region has 15 residues. CDR3 residues: CASSRLMSSYNEQFF.

This clonotype is classed as medium-sized (0.01 to 0.1%) by frequency. The J gene is TRBJ2-1, the V gene TRBV13; TCRdb calls TRBD2, which cannot be checked without DNA. This CDR3 is built from 15 residues. In germline, CDR1 is PRHDT, CDR2 FYEKMQ (reference sequence). CDR3 sequence: CASSLGGSGINEQFF.

The chain couples TRBV5-1 to TRBJ2-5; TCRdb's D call of TRBD1 is untestable without DNA. There are 16 residues in the CDR3. The germline CDR1 and CDR2 sequences are SGHRS and YFSETQ. CDR3 residues: CASSSGTGSQQETQYF.

The gene calls are TRBV5-1 and TRBJ1-6. The CDR3 totals 17 residues. CDR1 is SGHRS, CDR2 YFSETQ, per germline. CDR3 sequence reads: CASSLEGRSSYNSPLHF.

This clonotype registers medium-sized by frequency. This chain connects TRBV12-3 or TRBV12-4 to TRBJ2-7; with no DNA, the TCRdb D assignment of TRBD2 cannot be verified. The CDR3 covers 14 residues. The CDR3 protein is CASTHAGGGYEQYF.

The chain combines TRBV2 with TRBJ2-4; TCRdb proposes TRBD1, but this gene call is untestable without DNA. CDR3 length equals 17 residues. Germline V lookup: CDR1 SNHLY, CDR2 FYNNEI. CDR3 residues: CASSESAGLPAKNIQYF.

The chain carries TRBV25-1 and TRBJ1-6; TCRdb reports TRBD1, a call that lacks DNA to check it against. Looked up from germline, CDR1 is MGHDK and CDR2 is SYGVNS. The CDR3 spans 16 residues. The CDR3: CASSGGISSYNSPLHF.

The chain combines TRBV2 with TRBJ1-1; the D call of TRBD1 rests on TCRdb alone, since no DNA is present to check it. Germline V lookup: CDR1 SNHLY, CDR2 FYNNEI. The CDR3 contains 14 residues. CDR3 sequence: CASNPGQGQTEAFF.

Its frequency marks this clonotype as medium-sized. The chain couples TRBV20-1 to TRBJ2-7. The germline V gene has CDR1 DFQATT and CDR2 SNEGSKA (reference sequence). The CDR3 loop spans 13 amino acids. CDR3 sequence: CSARSGESYEQYF.

V gene TRBV19 combines with J gene TRBJ1-2; with no DNA, the TCRdb D assignment of TRBD1 cannot be verified. The CDR3 spans 14 residues. Germline V lookup: CDR1 LNHDA, CDR2 SQIVND (reference sequence). CDR3 sequence: CASSIEYTGFGYTF.